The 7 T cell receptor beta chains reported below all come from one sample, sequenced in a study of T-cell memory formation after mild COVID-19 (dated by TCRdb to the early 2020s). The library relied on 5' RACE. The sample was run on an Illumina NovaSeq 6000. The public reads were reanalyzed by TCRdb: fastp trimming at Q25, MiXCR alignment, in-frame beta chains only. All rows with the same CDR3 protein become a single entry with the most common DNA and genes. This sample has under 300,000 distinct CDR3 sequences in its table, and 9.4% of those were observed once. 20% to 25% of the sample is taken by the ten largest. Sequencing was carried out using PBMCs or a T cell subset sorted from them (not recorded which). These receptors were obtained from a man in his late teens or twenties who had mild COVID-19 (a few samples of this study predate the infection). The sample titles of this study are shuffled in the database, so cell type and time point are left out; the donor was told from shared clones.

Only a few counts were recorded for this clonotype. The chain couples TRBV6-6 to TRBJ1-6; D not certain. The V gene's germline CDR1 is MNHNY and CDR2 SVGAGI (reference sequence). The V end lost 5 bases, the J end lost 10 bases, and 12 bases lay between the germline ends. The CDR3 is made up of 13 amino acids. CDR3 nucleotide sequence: TGTGCCAGCAGTGGGCGGGGTGGATCACCCCTCCACTTT. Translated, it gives CASSGRGGSPLHF.

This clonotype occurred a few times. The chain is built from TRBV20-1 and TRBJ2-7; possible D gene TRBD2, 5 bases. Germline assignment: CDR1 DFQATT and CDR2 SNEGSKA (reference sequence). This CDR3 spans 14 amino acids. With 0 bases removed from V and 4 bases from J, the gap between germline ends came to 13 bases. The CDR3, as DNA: TGCAGTGCTAGAGAACCCAGGACTTTGTACGAGCAGTACTTC. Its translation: CSAREPRTLYEQYF.

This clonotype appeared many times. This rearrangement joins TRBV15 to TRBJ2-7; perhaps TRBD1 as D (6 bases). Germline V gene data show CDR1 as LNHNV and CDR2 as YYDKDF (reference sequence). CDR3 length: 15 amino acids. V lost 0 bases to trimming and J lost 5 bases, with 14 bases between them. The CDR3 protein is CATSRDKTGINEQYV. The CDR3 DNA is TGTGCCACCAGCAGAGATAAAACAGGGATTAACGAGCAGTACGTC.

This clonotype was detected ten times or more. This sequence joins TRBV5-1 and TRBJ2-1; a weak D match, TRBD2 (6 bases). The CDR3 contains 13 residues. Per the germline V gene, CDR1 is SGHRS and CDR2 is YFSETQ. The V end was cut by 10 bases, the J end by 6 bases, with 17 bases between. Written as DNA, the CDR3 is TGCGCCCCCGGACTAATTTTATTCAATGAGCAGTTCTTC. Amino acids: CAPGLILFNEQFF.

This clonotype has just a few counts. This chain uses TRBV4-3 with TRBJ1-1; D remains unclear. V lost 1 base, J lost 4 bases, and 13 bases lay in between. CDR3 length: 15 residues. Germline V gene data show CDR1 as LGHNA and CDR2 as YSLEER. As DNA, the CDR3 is TGCGCCAGCAGCCAAGTTACGGGGAAGGGCACTGAAGCTTTCTTT. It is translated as CASSQVTGKGTEAFF.

The DNA of the CDR3 is TGTGCCAGCAGCCAATTCCGGGCCTCAAAGGGCACAGATACGCAGTATTTT. Protein product: CASSQFRASKGTDTQYF. The rearrangement uses TRBV7-3 and TRBJ2-3; unclear D gene. Trimming took off 5 bases at V and 1 base at J, with 19 bases between the two ends. Germline CDR1 reads SGHTA; CDR2 reads FQGTGA. This CDR3 is 17 amino acids long.

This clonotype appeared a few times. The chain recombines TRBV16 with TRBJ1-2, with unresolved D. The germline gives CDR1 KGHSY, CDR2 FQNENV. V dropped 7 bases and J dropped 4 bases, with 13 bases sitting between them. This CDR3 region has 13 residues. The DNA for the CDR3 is TGTGCCAGCACAGAACTGCTGGGCTATGGCTACACCTTC. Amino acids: CASTELLGYGYTF.